This TCR beta chain is from a study of T cells in Graves' hyperthyroidism and ophthalmopathy. Ophthalmopathy patients had Clinical Activity Score at least 3, NOSPECS grade at least 4, duration under 3 months. Only a few counts were recorded for this clonotype. The trim removed 6 bases at V and 7 bases at J, leaving 16 bases unmatched. The germline V gene encodes CDR1 MNHNS and CDR2 SASEGT. CDR3 length: 17 residues. The TCR beta CDR3 regions underwent amplification using RNA transcripts as the source. HTBI primers were the set used in a first-round RT-PCR of the TCR CDR3. A single record per CDR3 protein comes from TCRdb applying MiXCR to the multiplex PCR reads. The sample carries hundreds of thousands of distinct CDR3 sequences, under 15% recorded once.

Sequences were obtained from blood. The TCR comes from a man between 18 and 29 years old with Graves' ophthalmopathy. The chain links TRBV6-1 to TRBJ2-3; 10 bases fit TRBD2. CDR3 amino acids: CASRLTSSGGRSYTQYF. CDR3 nucleotide sequence: TGTGCCAGCAGGCTCACCTCTAGCGGGGGCCGCTCTTATACGCAGTATTTT.